This T cell receptor (beta chain) is from a study of blood T cell repertoires in COVID-19. Study in general: Researchers got acute and convalescent COVID-19 samples from the United States, Italy and Spain. Sample material is recorded as cDNA or gDNA derived from T cells, B-cell-depleted T cells, or PBMCs.

The CDR3 runs to 15 residues. The ends were cut back, 6 bases at V and 2 bases at J, with 16 bases in the middle. The germline V gene encodes CDR1 MNHEY and CDR2 SMNVEV (reference sequence). Authors' data handling: It was from reference gene primer amplification that nucleated cell counts were estimated. The table came from immunoSEQ multiplex PCR; TCRdb's copy has only in-frame clones and leaves some out. That table is the source of V, J and clone size, and D and trimming were worked out from the DNA. The sample contains fewer than 350,000 clones, around 90% of which appear only once. The specimen sequenced was peripheral blood. The sequence came from a man between 18 and 29 years old with active or convalescent COVID-19. The chain combines TRBV27 with TRBJ1-1; TRBD1 is a possible D gene (6 bases). The CDR3 DNA reads as TGTGCCAGCAGCCCGCGATCCAGGGGAAACACTGAAGCTTTCTTT. Amino acid sequence: CASSPRSRGNTEAFF.